Sequencing of this T cell receptor (beta chain) was carried out in a study of shared clonotypes between healthy human individuals. Every contributor of samples was a Caucasian grown-up residing in Nashville, Tennessee. Losses at the gene ends were 0 bases for V and 5 bases for J; bases not matched to a gene: 15. This CDR3 has 18 residues. Germline CDR1 is SGHRS and CDR2 is YFSETQ. Data came from immunoSEQ multiplex PCR; TCRdb stores just in-frame clones and leaves some out. The sample comprises 2.3 million or so clones, roughly 93% of which are singletons, and about 0.41% rests with the top ten. This sequence originates from a young man in good health. Some clones in this sample may be carry-over from other donors' samples. The sample taken for sequencing was naive CD4+ T cells from PBMCs. Stated subset: CD45RA+ positively selected. The chain has TRBV5-1 and TRBJ2-5; 8 nucleotides align to TRBD1. The CDR3: CASSLGLLQGAEWETQYF. CDR3 nucleotide sequence: TGCGCCAGCAGCTTGGGTCTGTTGCAGGGGGCGGAATGGGAGACCCAGTACTTC.